The 5 T cell receptor beta chains given below trace back to one sample, sequenced in a study of T cells in Graves' hyperthyroidism and ophthalmopathy. Amplification yielded TCR beta CDR3 regions, with RNA transcripts as the source. The study used the HTBI primer set for a first-round RT-PCR of the TCR CDR3. TCRdb re-called the multiplex PCR reads with MiXCR, one entry per CDR3 protein. This sample yields around 280,000 distinct CDR3 sequences, of which 13% are seen a single time; 7.8% belongs to the top ten. Material for sequencing was blood. The receptors come from a young woman with Graves' hyperthyroidism that later progressed to Graves' ophthalmopathy.

This clonotype was recorded many times. The chain links TRBV30 to TRBJ1-1; D is undetermined. This CDR3 has 13 residues. V lost 3 bases to trimming and J lost 0 bases, with 8 bases between them. Germline CDR1 reads GTSNPN; CDR2 reads SVGIG (reference sequence). The CDR3 is CAWRRQVNTEAFF. The CDR3 bases are TGTGCCTGGAGGCGGCAGGTGAACACTGAAGCTTTCTTT.

This clonotype was counted only a few times. The chain has TRBV5-1 and TRBJ2-3, with D perhaps being TRBD1 or TRBD2 (5 bases each). The CDR3 consists of 16 residues. Germline CDR1 SGHRS, CDR2 YFSETQ. V dropped 0 bases and J dropped 2 bases, with 13 bases sitting between them. CDR3 sequence reads: CASSLATGTTTDTQYF. In DNA, the CDR3 is TGCGCCAGCAGCTTGGCCACCGGGACGACCACAGATACGCAGTATTTT.

This clonotype has at least ten counts. The chain is built from TRBV7-3 and TRBJ2-1, with D possibly matching TRBD2 (6 bases). The germline CDR1 and CDR2 sequences are SGHTA and FQGTGA. The V gene lost 5 bases and the J gene lost 10 bases, with 15 bases spanning the gap. The CDR3 has 13 amino acids. The CDR3 spells CASSLTPGGEQFF. Here the CDR3 DNA reads TGTGCCAGCAGCCTCACCCCTGGAGGGGAGCAGTTCTTC.

This clonotype was seen at least ten times. The gene calls are TRBV5-8 and TRBJ2-3; the match to TRBD2 covers 8 bases. This CDR3 has 17 amino acids. Germline CDR1 is SGHTS and CDR2 is YDEGEE. V dropped 0 bases and J dropped 5; count of bases not matched to a gene: 11. For the CDR3, the DNA is TGTGCCAGCAGCTTGGGGCTTGACGGGAGGGCGAAAGATACGCAGTATTTT. Translated: CASSLGLDGRAKDTQYF.

This clonotype was seen at least ten times. The gene calls are TRBV7-9 and TRBJ2-7; the match to TRBD1 covers 10 bases. The ends lost 5 bases at V and 2 bases at J; junction bases unmatched: 9. Germline CDR1 SEHNR, CDR2 FQNEAQ (reference sequence). The CDR3 covers 16 residues. The CDR3: CASSPRQGARTYEQYF. The CDR3, as DNA: TGTGCCAGCAGCCCCCGACAGGGGGCAAGGACCTACGAGCAGTACTTC.